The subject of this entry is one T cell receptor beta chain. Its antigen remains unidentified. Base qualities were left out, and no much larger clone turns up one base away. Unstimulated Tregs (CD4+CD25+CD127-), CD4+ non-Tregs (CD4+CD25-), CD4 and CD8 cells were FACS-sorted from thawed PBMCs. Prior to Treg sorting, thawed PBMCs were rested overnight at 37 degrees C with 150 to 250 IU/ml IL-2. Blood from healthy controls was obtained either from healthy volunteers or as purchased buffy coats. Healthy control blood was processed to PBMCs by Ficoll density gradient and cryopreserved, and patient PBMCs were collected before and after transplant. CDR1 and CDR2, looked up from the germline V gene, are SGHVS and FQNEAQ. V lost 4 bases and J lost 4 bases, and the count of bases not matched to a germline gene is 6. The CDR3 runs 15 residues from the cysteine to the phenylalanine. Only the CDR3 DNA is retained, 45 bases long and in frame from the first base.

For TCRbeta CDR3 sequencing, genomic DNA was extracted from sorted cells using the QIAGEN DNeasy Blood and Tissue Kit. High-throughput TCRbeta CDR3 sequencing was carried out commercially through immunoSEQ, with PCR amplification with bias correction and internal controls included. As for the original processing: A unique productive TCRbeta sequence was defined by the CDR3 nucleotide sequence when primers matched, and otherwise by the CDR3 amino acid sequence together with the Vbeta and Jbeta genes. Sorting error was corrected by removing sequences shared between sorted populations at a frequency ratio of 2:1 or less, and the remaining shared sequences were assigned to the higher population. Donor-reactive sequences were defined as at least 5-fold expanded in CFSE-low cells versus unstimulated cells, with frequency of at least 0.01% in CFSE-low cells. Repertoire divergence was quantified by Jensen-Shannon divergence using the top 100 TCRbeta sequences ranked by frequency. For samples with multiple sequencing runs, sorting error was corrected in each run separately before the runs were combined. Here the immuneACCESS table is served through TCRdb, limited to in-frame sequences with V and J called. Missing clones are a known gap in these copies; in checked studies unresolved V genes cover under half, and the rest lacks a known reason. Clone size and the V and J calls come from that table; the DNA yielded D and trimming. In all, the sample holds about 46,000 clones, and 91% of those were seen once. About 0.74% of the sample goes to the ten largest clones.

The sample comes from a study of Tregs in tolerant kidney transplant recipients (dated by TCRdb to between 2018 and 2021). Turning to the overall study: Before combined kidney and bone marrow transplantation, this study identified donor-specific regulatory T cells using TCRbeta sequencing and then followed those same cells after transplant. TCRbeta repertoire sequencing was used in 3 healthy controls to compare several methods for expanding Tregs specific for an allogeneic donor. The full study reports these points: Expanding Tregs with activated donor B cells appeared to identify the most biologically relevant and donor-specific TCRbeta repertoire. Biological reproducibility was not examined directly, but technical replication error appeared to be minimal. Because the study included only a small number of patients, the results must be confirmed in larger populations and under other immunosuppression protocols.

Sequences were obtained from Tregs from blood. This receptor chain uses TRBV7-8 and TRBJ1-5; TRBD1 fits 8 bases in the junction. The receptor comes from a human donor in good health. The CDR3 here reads CASSSRTGRNQPQHF. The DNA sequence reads TGTGCCAGCAGCTCACGGACAGGGAGAAATCAGCCCCAGCATTTT. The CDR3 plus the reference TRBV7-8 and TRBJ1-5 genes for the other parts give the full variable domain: GAGVSQSPRYKVAKRGQDVALRCDPISGHVSLFWYQQALGQGPEFLTYFQNEAQLDKSGLPSDRFFAERPEGSVSTLKIQRTQQEDSAVYLCASSSRTGRNQPQHFGDGTRLSIL.